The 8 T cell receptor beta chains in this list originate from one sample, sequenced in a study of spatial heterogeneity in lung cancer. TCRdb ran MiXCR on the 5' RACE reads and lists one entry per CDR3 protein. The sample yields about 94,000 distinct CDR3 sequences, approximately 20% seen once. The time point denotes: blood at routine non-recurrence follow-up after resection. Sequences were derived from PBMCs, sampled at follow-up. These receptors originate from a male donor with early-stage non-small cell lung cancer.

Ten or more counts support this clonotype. CDR3 sequence: CASSGTGGDEKLFF. CDR3 bases: TGTGCCAGCAGTGGGACAGGGGGCGATGAAAAACTGTTTTTT. J is TRBJ1-4 and V is TRBV6-6; 12 bases map to TRBD1. The junction had 1 base not matched to a gene; V was cut back by 5 bases and J by 6 bases. The CDR3 spans 14 residues. Germline V gene lookup returns CDR1 MNHNY and CDR2 SVGAGI (reference sequence).

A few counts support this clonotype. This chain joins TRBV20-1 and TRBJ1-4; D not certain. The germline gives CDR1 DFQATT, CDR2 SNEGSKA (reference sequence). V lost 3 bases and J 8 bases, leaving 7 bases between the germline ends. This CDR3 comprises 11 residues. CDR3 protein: CSARPEEKLFF. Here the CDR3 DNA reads TGCAGTGCTAGGCCAGAGGAAAAACTGTTTTTT.

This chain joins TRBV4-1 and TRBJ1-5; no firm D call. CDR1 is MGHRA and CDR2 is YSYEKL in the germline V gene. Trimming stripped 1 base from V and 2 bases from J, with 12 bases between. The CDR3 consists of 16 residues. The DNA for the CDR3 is TGCGCCAGCAGCCAAGGTACGGCGGGCGGCAATCAGCCCCAGCATTTT. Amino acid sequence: CASSQGTAGGNQPQHF.

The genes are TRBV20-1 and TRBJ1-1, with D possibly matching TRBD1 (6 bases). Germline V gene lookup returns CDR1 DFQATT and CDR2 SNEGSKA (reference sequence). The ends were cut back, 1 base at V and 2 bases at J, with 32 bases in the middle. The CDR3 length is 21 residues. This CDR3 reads CSARVFQGRRGFGAGNTEAFF. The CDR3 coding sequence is TGCAGTGCTAGAGTGTTCCAGGGGCGAAGAGGTTTTGGGGCAGGCAACACTGAAGCTTTCTTT.

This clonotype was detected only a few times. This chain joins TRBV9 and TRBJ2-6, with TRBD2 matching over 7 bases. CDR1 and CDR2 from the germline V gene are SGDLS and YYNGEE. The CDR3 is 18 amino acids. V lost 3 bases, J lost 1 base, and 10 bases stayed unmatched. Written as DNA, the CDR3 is TGTGCCAGCAGCGCCGGGGGGAATCTAGCGTCTGGGGCCAACGTCCTGACTTTC. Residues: CASSAGGNLASGANVLTF.

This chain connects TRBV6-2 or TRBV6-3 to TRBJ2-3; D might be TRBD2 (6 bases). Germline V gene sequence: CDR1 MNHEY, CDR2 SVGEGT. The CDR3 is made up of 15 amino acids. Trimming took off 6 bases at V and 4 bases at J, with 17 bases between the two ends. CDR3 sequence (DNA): TGTGCCAGCAGCCTCCGGGGGAGTAGGGCAGATACGCAGTATTTT. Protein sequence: CASSLRGSRADTQYF.

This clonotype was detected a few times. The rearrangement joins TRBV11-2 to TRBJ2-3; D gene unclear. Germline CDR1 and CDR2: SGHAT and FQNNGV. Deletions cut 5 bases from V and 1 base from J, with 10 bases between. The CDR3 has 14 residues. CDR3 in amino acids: CASSHSSRTDTQYF. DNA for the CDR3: TGTGCCAGCAGCCACTCCAGCCGCACAGATACGCAGTATTTT.

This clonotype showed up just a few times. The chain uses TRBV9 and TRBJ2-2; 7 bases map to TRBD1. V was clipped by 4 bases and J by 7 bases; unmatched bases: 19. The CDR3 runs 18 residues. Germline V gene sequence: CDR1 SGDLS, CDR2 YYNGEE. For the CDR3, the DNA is TGTGCCAGCAGCACCCCGCGGAGGCGACAGGGACGTGTCGGGGAGCTGTTTTTT. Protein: CASSTPRRRQGRVGELFF.